This T cell receptor (beta chain) was retrieved from a study of T-cell memory formation after mild COVID-19. Broader study findings: Memory sampled before infection contained some responding clones, suggesting cross-reactive memory joined.

Remarks on this clonotype: Its antigen is still unknown.

TCRdb redid the calling of the 5' RACE reads with MiXCR, one entry per CDR3 protein. The sample comprises nearly 250,000 distinct CDR3 sequences, just over 15% of which are singletons, and 2% to 2.5% rests with the top ten. The sequence was collected from an adult woman who had mild COVID-19 (a few samples of this study predate the infection). Cell type and time point are not known. The sample comprised PBMCs or a T cell subset sorted from them (not recorded which).

CDR3 residues: CASSGGLAGSSYEQYF. CDR3 nucleotide sequence: TGCGCCAGCAGCGGCGGACTAGCGGGGAGTTCCTACGAGCAGTACTTC. The chain combines TRBV5-1 with TRBJ2-7, with 12 bases aligning to TRBD2. The trim removed 4 bases at V and 1 base at J, leaving 6 bases unmatched. Germline V gives CDR1 SGHRS, CDR2 YFSETQ. The CDR3 length is 16 residues.